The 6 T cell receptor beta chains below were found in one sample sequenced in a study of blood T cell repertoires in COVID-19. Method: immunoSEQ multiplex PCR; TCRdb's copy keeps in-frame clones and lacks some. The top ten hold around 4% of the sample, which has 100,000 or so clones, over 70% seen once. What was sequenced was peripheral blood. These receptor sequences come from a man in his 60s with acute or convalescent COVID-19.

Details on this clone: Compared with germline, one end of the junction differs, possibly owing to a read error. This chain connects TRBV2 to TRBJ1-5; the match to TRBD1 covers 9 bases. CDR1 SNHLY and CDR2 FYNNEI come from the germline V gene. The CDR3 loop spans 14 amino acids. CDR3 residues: CASRDDGLTGGTNF. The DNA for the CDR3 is TGTGCCAGCAGGGACGACGGGCTAACAGGGGGCACGAATTTT.

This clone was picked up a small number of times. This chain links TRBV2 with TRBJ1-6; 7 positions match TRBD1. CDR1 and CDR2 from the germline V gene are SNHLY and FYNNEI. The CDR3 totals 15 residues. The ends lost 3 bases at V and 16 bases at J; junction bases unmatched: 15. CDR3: CASSDLGQGGHLLHF. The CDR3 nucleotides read TGTGCCAGCAGTGATCTCGGCCAGGGGGGTCATCTTCTCCACTTT.

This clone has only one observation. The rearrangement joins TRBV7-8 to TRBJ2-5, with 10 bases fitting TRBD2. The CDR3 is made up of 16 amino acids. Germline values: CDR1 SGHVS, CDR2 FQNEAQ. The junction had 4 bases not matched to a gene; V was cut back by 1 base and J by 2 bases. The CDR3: CASSLGSGGAQETQYF. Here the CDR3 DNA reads TGTGCCAGCAGCTTAGGAAGCGGGGGGGCTCAAGAGACCCAGTACTTC.

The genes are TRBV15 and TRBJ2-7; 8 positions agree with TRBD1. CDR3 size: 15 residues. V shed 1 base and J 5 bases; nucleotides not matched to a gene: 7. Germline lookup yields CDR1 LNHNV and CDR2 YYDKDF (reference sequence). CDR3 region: CATSRGGQGANEQYF. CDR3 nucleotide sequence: TGTGCCACCAGCAGAGGTGGACAGGGAGCCAACGAGCAGTACTTC.

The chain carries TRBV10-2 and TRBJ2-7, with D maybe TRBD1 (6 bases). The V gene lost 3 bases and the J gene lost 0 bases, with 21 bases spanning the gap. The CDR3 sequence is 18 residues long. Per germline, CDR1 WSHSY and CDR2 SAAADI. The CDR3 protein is CASSESVIRGTYSYEQYF. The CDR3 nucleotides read TGCGCCAGCAGTGAAAGTGTGATCAGGGGCACCTACTCCTACGAGCAGTACTTC.

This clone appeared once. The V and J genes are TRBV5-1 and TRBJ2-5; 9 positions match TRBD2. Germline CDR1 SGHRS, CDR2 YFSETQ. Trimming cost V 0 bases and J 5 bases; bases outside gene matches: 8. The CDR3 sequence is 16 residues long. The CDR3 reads CASSLAGGGAEETQYF. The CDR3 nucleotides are TGCGCCAGCAGCTTGGCCGGCGGGGGGGCCGAGGAGACCCAGTACTTC.